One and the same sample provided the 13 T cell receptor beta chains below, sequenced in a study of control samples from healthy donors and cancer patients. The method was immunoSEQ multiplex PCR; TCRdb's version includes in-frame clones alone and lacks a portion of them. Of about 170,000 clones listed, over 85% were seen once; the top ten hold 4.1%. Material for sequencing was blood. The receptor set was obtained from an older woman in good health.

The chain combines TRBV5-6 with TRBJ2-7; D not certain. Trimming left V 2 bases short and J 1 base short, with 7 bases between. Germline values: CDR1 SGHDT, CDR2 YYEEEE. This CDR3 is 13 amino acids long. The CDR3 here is CASSFVGSYEQYF. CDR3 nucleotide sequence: TGTGCCAGCAGCTTCGTGGGATCCTACGAGCAGTACTTC.

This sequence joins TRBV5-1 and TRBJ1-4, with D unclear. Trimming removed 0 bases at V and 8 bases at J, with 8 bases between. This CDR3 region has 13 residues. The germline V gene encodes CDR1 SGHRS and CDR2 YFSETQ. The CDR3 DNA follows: TGCGCCAGCAGCTTGGGTGAGAGAGAAAAACTGTTTTTT. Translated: CASSLGEREKLFF.

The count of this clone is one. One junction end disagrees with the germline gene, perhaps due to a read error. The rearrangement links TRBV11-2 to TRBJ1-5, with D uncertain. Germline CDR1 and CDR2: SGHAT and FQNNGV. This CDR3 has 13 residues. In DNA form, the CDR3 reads TGTGCCAGCAGCTTCAGTAGCAACCAGCCCCAGCATTTT. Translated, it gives CASSFSSNQPQHF.

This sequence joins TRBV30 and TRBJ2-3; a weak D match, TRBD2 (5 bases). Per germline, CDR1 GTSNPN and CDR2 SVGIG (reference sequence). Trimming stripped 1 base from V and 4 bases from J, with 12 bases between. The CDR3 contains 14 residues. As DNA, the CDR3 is TGTGCCTGGAGTGAGGACTCCTCGGCAGATACGCAGTATTTT. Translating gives CAWSEDSSADTQYF.

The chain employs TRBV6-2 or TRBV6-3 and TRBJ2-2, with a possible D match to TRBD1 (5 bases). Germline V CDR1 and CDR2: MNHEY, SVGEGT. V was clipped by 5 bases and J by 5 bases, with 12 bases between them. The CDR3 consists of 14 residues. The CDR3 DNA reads TGTGCCAGCAGTGATGCCAGGGCAACCGGGGAGCTGTTTTTT. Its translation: CASSDARATGELFF.

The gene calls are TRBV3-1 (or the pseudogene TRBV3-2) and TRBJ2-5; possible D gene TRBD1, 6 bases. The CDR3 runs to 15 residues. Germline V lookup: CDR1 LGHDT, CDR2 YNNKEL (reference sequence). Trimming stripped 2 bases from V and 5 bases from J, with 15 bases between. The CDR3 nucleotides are TGTGCCAGCAGCCAAAACGCAGGGGCCGGGGAGACCCAGTACTTC. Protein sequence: CASSQNAGAGETQYF.

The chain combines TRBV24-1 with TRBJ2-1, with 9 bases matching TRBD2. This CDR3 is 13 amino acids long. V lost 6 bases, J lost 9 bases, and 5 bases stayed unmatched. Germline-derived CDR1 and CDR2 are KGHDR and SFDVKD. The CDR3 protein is CATSRAGGTEQFF. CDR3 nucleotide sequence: TGTGCCACCAGTAGGGCGGGGGGGACTGAGCAGTTCTTC.

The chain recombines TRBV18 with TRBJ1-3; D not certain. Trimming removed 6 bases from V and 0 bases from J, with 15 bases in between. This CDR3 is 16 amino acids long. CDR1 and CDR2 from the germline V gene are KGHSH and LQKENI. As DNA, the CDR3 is TGTGCCAGCTCTCCAATGGTGGGAATCTCTGGAAACACCATATATTTT. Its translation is CASSPMVGISGNTIYF.

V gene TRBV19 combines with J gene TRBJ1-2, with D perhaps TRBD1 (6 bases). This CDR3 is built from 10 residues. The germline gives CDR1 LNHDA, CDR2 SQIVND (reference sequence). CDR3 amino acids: CAASGVGYTF. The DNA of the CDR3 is TGTGCAGCCTCAGGGGTTGGCTACACCTTC.

The CDR3 DNA sequence: TGCGCCAGCAGCTTTCTGGGGGAAGAGACCCAGTACTTC. Protein sequence: CASSFLGEETQYF. The chain joins TRBV5-1 to TRBJ2-5; either TRBD1 or TRBD2 may fit D (5 bases each). Germline assignment: CDR1 SGHRS and CDR2 YFSETQ. The CDR3 is made up of 13 amino acids. V was trimmed by 2 bases and J by 3 bases, leaving 8 bases between them.

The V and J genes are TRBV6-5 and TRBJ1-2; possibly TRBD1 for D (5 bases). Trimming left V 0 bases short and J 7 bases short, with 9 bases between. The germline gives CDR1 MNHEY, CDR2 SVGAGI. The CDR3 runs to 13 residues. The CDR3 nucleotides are TGTGCCAGCAGTTACTCGACGGACATTGGCTACACCTTC. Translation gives CASSYSTDIGYTF.

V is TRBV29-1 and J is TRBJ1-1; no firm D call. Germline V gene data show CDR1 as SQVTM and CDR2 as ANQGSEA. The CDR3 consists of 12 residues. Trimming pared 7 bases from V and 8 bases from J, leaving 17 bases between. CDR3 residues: CSAKLGGPEAFF. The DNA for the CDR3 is TGCAGCGCTAAACTGGGAGGCCCCGAAGCTTTCTTT.

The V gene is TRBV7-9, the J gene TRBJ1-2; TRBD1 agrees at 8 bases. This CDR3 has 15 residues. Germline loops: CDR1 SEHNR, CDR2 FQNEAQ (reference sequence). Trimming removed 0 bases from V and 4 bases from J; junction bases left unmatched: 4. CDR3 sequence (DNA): TGTGCCAGCAGCTTAGCTCAGGGGGCGGCCTATGGCTACACCTTC. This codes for CASSLAQGAAYGYTF.